This T cell receptor beta chain was captured in a study of long-term antiretroviral therapy in people with HIV (dated by TCRdb to between 2021 and 2024). About the study as a whole: The earliest samples were collected roughly a decade before the 2015 WHO recommendation for immediate ART, at a time when ART was usually postponed until CD4 counts fell. This retrospective serial study examined whether starting ART and sustained HIV suppression were associated with changes in the composition and diversity of the TRB repertoire in peripheral blood. A total of roughly 200 cryopreserved PBMC samples were contributed to the cohort by 30 adults with confirmed HIV infection, with samples collected serially over a mean of about 6 years (range 1-12). Of the roughly 27 participants with HIV, approximately ten were female. Test extractions of a monoclonal T-cell line alongside about 35 polyclonal samples showed no cross-contamination during QIAcube processing.

The immunoSEQ hsTCRB v3.0 assay was used at survey level resolution to sequence the TRB variable region. The targeted TRB sequencing depth was about 40,000-50,000 T-cell genomes per sample. TRB libraries were pooled and sequenced on an Illumina MiSeq using a v3 150-cycle kit. Concerning the study's data processing: Repertoire analysis ran in R within a reproducible Nextflow workflow covering QC, data transformation and analysis. Custom analyses were implemented in LymphoSeq2, an R package for AIRR-Seq data exploration. A handful of samples that produced fewer than 5000 total TRB sequences were removed, so approximately 170 HIV repertoires were analyzed. Of the 188 retained HIV repertoires, 55 to 60 were collected before and approximately 130 after ART initiation. Each repertoire was downsampled to 5000 TRB nucleotide sequences, and summary statistics were averaged across 100 downsampling iterations. TRB sequences were retained for analysis only if CDR3 regions of at least seven amino acids were present. A Shannon entropy-derived clonality score and the Gini coefficient were used to measure diversity. In the repertoire networks, any two of the top 5000 CDR3 amino acid sequences were connected whenever the two sequences differed by an edit distance of one. GLIPH2 predicted antigen specificity groups and MHC restriction for TRB CDR3 amino acid sequences. CDR3 amino acid sequences were matched against VDJdb and McPAS-TCR to flag known CMV, EBV, HIV or tissue antigen associations. Pre-ART, post-ART and control groups were compared with Wilcoxon signed-rank tests and Holm-Bonferroni correction. TCRdb obtained this table from immuneACCESS and retained in-frame rearrangements with V and J assigned. These tables miss some clones; where compared with another copy, unresolved V genes account for less than half of the shortfall, and the remainder is unexplained. V and J calls and clone size are as listed in that table; D and trimming were resolved from the DNA. This sample gives approximately 27,000 clones in total; 80% to 95% of them show up just once. The ten top clones hold about 4.5% of the sample.

From the cysteine through the phenylalanine, the CDR3 covers 13 amino acids. Of all the DNA, just the CDR3 is kept, 39 bases in frame from base 1. CDR1 is given as SNHLY and CDR2 as FYNNEI, both from the germline V gene. Cut back by 6 bases and 0 bases, the V and J ends lie 6 bases apart. To be included, a participant needed at least one PBMC sample from before ART initiation plus at least two post-ART samples. Treatment was received in the United States of America by all participants with HIV. Before DNA extraction, cryopreserved samples containing roughly 1-10 million PBMC were thawed and washed. At the time of the earliest PBMC sample, participants with HIV were aged between about 23 and 54 years. PBMC samples from each participant spanned 1-4 timepoints before ART initiation and 2-8 timepoints after ART initiation, with a median of 7 samples. For every participant, serial HIV viral load, CD4+ T-cell count, ART history and demographic data were obtained. Genomic DNA was extracted from unsorted PBMC with a Qiagen kit on a QIAcube, processed in batches of 12 samples.

As to this clone: The specificity of this receptor is unknown. Nothing much larger sits one base from this clone, and base qualities are not available.

What the study reported, not specific to this receptor: No data were available on ART adherence, viral resistance or therapy changes, limiting inferences about post-ART repertoire changes. At every time point, the repertoire was dominated by expanded TRB clones first identified before ART initiation, although this dominance fluctuated and, in many PLHIV, declined after ART. Starting ART was linked to a significant rise in TRB diversity, yet even with long-term ART the diversity remained significantly lower than in transplant donor controls. Limited PBMC availability meant only the TCR beta chain was sequenced, without alpha chain pairing. Because pre-ART samples had limited cell numbers, profiling was done on unsorted PBMC rather than on sorted CD4+ and CD8+ T cells. Samples dated from the mid-2000s to the late 2010s, and the ART regimens used may be less effective than current ones. Compared with controls, HIV repertoires had narrower CDR3 length ranges, and the network structure pointed to an antigen-experienced repertoire that shifted only slightly toward naive after ART.

Sequences were derived from unsorted PBMCs, sampled 5.2 years after starting antiretroviral therapy. The V and J segments used are TRBV2 and TRBJ2-1, with the D gene uncertain. The receptor comes from a woman in her thirties or forties with HIV. At the DNA level, the sequence is TGTGCCAGCAGGGGAAGCTCCTACAATGAGCAGTTCTTC. Its product reads: CASRGSSYNEQFF.